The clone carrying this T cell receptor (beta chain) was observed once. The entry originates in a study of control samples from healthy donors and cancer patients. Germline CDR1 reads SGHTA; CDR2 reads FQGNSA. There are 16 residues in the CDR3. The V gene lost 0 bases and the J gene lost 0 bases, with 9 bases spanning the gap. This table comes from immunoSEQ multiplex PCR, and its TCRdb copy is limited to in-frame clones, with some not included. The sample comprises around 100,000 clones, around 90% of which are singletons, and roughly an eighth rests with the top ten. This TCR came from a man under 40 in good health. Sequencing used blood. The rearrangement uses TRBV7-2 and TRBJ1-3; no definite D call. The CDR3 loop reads CASSLAPVRSGNTIYF. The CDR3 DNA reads TGTGCCAGCAGCTTAGCACCGGTCCGCTCTGGAAACACCATATATTTT. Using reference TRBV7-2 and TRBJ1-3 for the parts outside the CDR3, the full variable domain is GAGVSQSPSNKVTEKGKDVELRCDPISGHTALYWYRQSLGQGLEFLIYFQGNSAPDKSGLPSDRFSAERTGGSVSTLTIQRTQQEDSAVYLCASSLAPVRSGNTIYFGEGSWLTVV.